Below are 22 T cell receptor beta chains sequenced from a single sample in a study of shared clonotypes between healthy human individuals. Here immunoSEQ multiplex PCR was the method, and the copy in TCRdb shows in-frame clones only, minus some. The table lists some 2 million clones, about 95% of them singletons. It was CD45RO-negative cells, positively selected for CCR7, that made up naive CD8 cells, with terminally differentiated effector memory CD45RA+ cells excluded. Sequences were obtained from naive CD8+ T cells sorted from blood. These receptors were obtained from a man younger than 35 in good health.

V usage is TRBV30 and J usage is TRBJ2-1; 7 bases fit TRBD2. The CDR3 runs 18 residues. V lost 1 base and J lost 4; bases outside the gene matches: 16. From germline, CDR1 is GTSNPN and CDR2 SVGIG (reference sequence). DNA for the CDR3: TGTGCCTGGAGTGGGTACTCTGGCGGGAGTACGATATACAATGAGCAGTTCTTC. It yields the protein CAWSGYSGGSTIYNEQFF.

V usage is TRBV4-3 and J usage is TRBJ1-2, with a weak D call TRBD1 (6 bases). Deletions cut 1 base from V and 3 bases from J, with 6 bases between. CDR1 and CDR2 (germline): LGHNA, YSLEER. CDR3 length: 13 amino acids. The chain's CDR3 is CASSQGQDYGYTF. The CDR3 DNA reads as TGCGCCAGCAGCCAAGGACAGGACTATGGCTACACCTTC.

The V call is TRBV10-2, the J call TRBJ2-2; D is ambiguous. The CDR3 loop spans 17 amino acids. Trimming took 0 bases from V and 2 from J, leaving 13 bases between them. Germline values: CDR1 WSHSY, CDR2 SAAADI. The CDR3: CASSESSWQVNTGELFF. The CDR3 DNA reads TGCGCCAGCAGTGAGTCGAGTTGGCAGGTCAACACCGGGGAGCTGTTTTTT.

The chain recombines TRBV6-5 with TRBJ2-1, with TRBD2 matching over 7 bases. The CDR3 has 12 amino acids. V was clipped by 5 bases and J by 6 bases; unmatched bases: 1. Germline V gene sequence: CDR1 MNHEY, CDR2 SVGAGI. The chain's CDR3 is CASSIAGNEQFF. The CDR3 nucleotides read TGTGCCAGCAGTATAGCGGGCAATGAGCAGTTCTTC.

V is TRBV4-1 and J is TRBJ1-5; 10 nucleotides align to TRBD1. J gave up 2 bases and V 3 bases, and 1 base lay outside the gene matches. Germline V gene sequence: CDR1 MGHRA, CDR2 YSYEKL. CDR3 size: 15 residues. CDR3 in amino acids: CASSHGTGGNQPQHF. CDR3 coding DNA: TGCGCCAGCAGCCATGGGACAGGGGGCAATCAGCCCCAGCATTTT.

This clone was found once. The V and J genes are TRBV5-4 and TRBJ2-3, with TRBD2 matching over 8 bases. After removal of 7 bases from V and 6 bases from J, the junction contained 10 bases not matched to a gene. CDR3 length: 14 amino acids. CDR1 is SGHNT and CDR2 is YYREEE in the germline V gene (reference sequence). The CDR3 reads CASRPAGGEDTQYF. DNA for the CDR3: TGTGCCAGCCGACCTGCGGGGGGCGAGGATACGCAGTATTTT. Together with reference TRBV5-4 and TRBJ2-3, the CDR3 gives the full variable domain: ETGVTQSPTHLIKTRGQQVTLRCSSQSGHNTVSWYQQALGQGPQFIFQYYREEENGRGNFPPRFSGLQFPNYSSELNVNALELDDSALYLCASRPAGGEDTQYFGPGTRLTVL.

This chain uses TRBV7-3 with TRBJ2-2; D might be TRBD1 (5 bases). V was pared by 2 bases and J by 2 bases, with 9 bases between. Germline V lookup: CDR1 SGHTA, CDR2 FQGTGA. The CDR3 covers 15 residues. DNA for the CDR3: TGTGCCAGCAGCTTACTAGGGGCCAACACCGGGGAGCTGTTTTTT. Translated, it gives CASSLLGANTGELFF.

V and J are TRBV25-1 and TRBJ2-2, with no clear D. The CDR3 runs to 12 residues. Germline lookup yields CDR1 MGHDK and CDR2 SYGVNS. V gave up 3 bases and J gave up 5 bases, with 4 bases separating them. This CDR3 is CASSEVTGELFF. The CDR3 DNA is TGTGCCAGCAGTGAGGTTACCGGGGAGCTGTTTTTT.

The chain uses TRBV5-1 and TRBJ1-1; possibly TRBD1 for D (5 bases). Trimming took 1 base from V and 5 from J, leaving 9 bases between them. Per the germline V gene, CDR1 is SGHRS and CDR2 is YFSETQ. The CDR3 is 13 residues long. This CDR3 is CASSLPGGTEAFF. CDR3 in DNA: TGCGCCAGCAGCTTGCCGGGGGGTACTGAAGCTTTCTTT.

This chain joins TRBV7-2 and TRBJ2-7; D may be TRBD1 or TRBD2 (5 bases each). Germline CDR1 is SGHTA and CDR2 is FQGNSA. There are 13 residues in the CDR3. Trimming cost V 3 bases and J 3 bases, with 9 bases left between them. This chain's CDR3 is CASSFLGVYEQYF. The CDR3 nucleotides are TGTGCCAGCAGCTTTTTGGGGGTCTACGAGCAGTACTTC. Drawing the rest from reference TRBV7-2 and TRBJ2-7, the complete variable domain is GAGVSQSPSNKVTEKGKDVELRCDPISGHTALYWYRQSLGQGLEFLIYFQGNSAPDKSGLPSDRFSAERTGGSVSTLTIQRTQQEDSAVYLCASSFLGVYEQYFGPGTRLTVT.

The chain carries TRBV28 and TRBJ2-7, with 8 bases aligning to TRBD1. Trimming took 5 bases from V and 5 from J; bases not matched to a gene: 11. This CDR3 is built from 15 residues. Per germline, CDR1 MDHEN and CDR2 SYDVKM. The CDR3 bases are TGTGCCAGCAGTCGGGATTGGACAGGGAGAAACGAGCAGTACTTC. It is translated as CASSRDWTGRNEQYF.

Worth noting for this clone: Different DNA sequences within this sample yield the same CDR3. This chain uses TRBV6-5 with TRBJ2-1, with D possibly TRBD2 on 6 matching bases. Germline V gene data show CDR1 as MNHEY and CDR2 as SVGAGI. This CDR3 comprises 13 residues. Trimming pared 6 bases from V and 4 bases from J, leaving 10 bases between. Here the CDR3 reads CASSPGVYNEQFF. The CDR3, as DNA: TGTGCCAGCAGCCCGGGAGTATACAATGAGCAGTTCTTC.

About this clone itself: Different DNA sequences within this sample yield the same CDR3. The V gene is TRBV9, the J gene TRBJ2-7; TRBD2 matches 14 bases. Germline V gene data show CDR1 as SGDLS and CDR2 as YYNGEE. The V gene end was trimmed by 3 bases and the J gene end by 4 bases; junction bases not matched to a gene: 3. There are 15 residues in the CDR3. CDR3 loop: CASSAGTSGGYEQYF. The CDR3 DNA reads as TGTGCCAGCAGCGCGGGGACTAGCGGGGGTTACGAGCAGTACTTC.

This rearrangement joins TRBV5-4 to TRBJ2-7, with D uncertain. The V gene's germline CDR1 is SGHNT and CDR2 YYREEE (reference sequence). The germline V and J ends were trimmed by 5 bases and 7 bases, with 16 bases remaining between them. The length of the CDR3 is 13 residues. CDR3 loop: CASRVWASKEQYF. The CDR3 DNA is TGTGCCAGCAGGGTGTGGGCTTCCAAGGAGCAGTACTTC.

The rearrangement uses TRBV4-1 and TRBJ2-7; 11 nucleotides align to TRBD1. The germline gives CDR1 MGHRA, CDR2 YSYEKL. The CDR3 is 18 residues long. Unmatched junction bases numbered 11, after V lost 2 bases and J lost 2 bases. CDR3 sequence: CASSQRFSEGQGAYEQYF. Written as DNA, the CDR3 is TGCGCCAGCAGCCAAAGATTTTCCGAGGGACAGGGGGCCTACGAGCAGTACTTC.

This clone was counted a single time. This rearrangement joins TRBV9 to TRBJ2-7; TRBD2 agrees at 11 bases. The CDR3 is 15 amino acids. The germline CDR1 and CDR2 sequences are SGDLS and YYNGEE. V shed 1 base and J 3 bases; nucleotides not matched to a gene: 3. CDR3 protein: CASSVLAGGLYEQYF. The CDR3 nucleotides read TGTGCCAGCAGCGTACTAGCGGGAGGACTCTACGAGCAGTACTTC.

The V and J genes are TRBV28 and TRBJ2-1; 7 nucleotides agree with TRBD2. The germline gives CDR1 MDHEN, CDR2 SYDVKM. The J segment lost 3 bases and the V segment lost 3 bases, leaving 11 bases of the junction unmatched. The CDR3 is made up of 17 amino acids. The CDR3 nucleotides read TGTGCCAGCAGTTTCCCGATAGCACCGGGGGGCTACAATGAGCAGTTCTTC. Protein sequence: CASSFPIAPGGYNEQFF.

In regard to this clone: Germline is not matched at one junction end, which may reflect a read error. The chain carries TRBV7-9 and TRBJ2-7; D might be TRBD2 (6 bases). Per the germline V gene, CDR1 is SEHNR and CDR2 is FQNEAQ (reference sequence). The CDR3 covers 15 residues. CDR3 in amino acids: CASNLGDSPIGEQYF. Written as DNA, the CDR3 is TGTGCCAGCAACTTAGGGGACTCCCCAATAGGAGAGCAGTACTTC.

V usage is TRBV5-6 and J usage is TRBJ2-3, with 13 nucleotides matching TRBD2. This CDR3 has 19 residues. Trimming cost V 1 base and J 2 bases; bases outside gene matches: 10. Per germline, CDR1 SGHDT and CDR2 YYEEEE. The CDR3 region is CASSLSGRLAGGLTDTQYF. Here the CDR3 DNA reads TGTGCCAGCAGCTTGTCGGGGAGACTAGCGGGGGGCCTCACAGATACGCAGTATTTT.

The chain combines TRBV29-1 with TRBJ2-7; no reliable D call. Trimming removed 2 bases from V and 6 bases from J, with 8 bases in between. Germline-derived CDR1 and CDR2 are SQVTM and ANQGSEA. This CDR3 spans 11 amino acids. DNA for the CDR3: TGCAGCGTTGAATATGGGCGCGAGCAGTACTTC. Its translation is CSVEYGREQYF.

The rearrangement links TRBV30 to TRBJ2-3; 11 nucleotides match TRBD2. Germline CDR1 is GTSNPN and CDR2 is SVGIG (reference sequence). The ends lost 2 bases at V and 3 bases at J; junction bases unmatched: 4. The length of the CDR3 is 15 residues. CDR3 nucleotide sequence: TGTGCCTGGAGTATAGGGACTAGCGGTACAGATACGCAGTATTTT. Its translation is CAWSIGTSGTDTQYF.

This clone was observed a single time. This chain connects TRBV15 to TRBJ2-7, with TRBD2 matching over 11 bases. The CDR3 consists of 16 residues. The trim removed 5 bases at V and 2 bases at J, leaving 8 bases unmatched. The germline CDR1 and CDR2 sequences are LNHNV and YYDKDF (reference sequence). The DNA for the CDR3 is TGTGCCACCAGCCTGGCTAGCGGGGGGAAAACCTACGAGCAGTACTTC. Its protein product is CATSLASGGKTYEQYF.